These T cell receptor beta chains were read from a single sample in a study of beta chain features in type 1 diabetes. Using immunoSEQ multiplex PCR, the repertoire was profiled, and TCRdb retains in-frame clones only, with some absent. The sample shows under 950,000 clones, roughly a sixth of them seen only once. Sequencing was done on a sample of naive CD4+ T cells from blood. These receptors all come from a woman between 18 and 30 years old in good health. Both conserved end residues are part of each CDR3. A D gene is named only where the DNA matches it firmly. Clone size is stated in some rows and not others, as once, few, many or a class when expanded.

J gene	clone size	V gene	D gene	CDR3 DNA	CDR3 protein
TRBJ2-5	-	TRBV7-9	TRBD2	TGTGCCAGCAGCTTAGTTAGGCTTTCGGCGGGAGTTACAGAGACCCAGTACTTC	CASSLVRLSAGVTETQYF
TRBJ2-1	-	TRBV27	TRBD2	TGTGCCAGCAGGACGATAGCGGGAGGGAATGGCTACAATGAGCAGTTCTTC	CASRTIAGGNGYNEQFF
TRBJ2-3	-	TRBV4-2	TRBD2	TGTGCCAGCAGCCAGAGCGAGGGACTAGCGGGAACAACAGATACGCAGTATTTT	CASSQSEGLAGTTDTQYF
TRBJ1-2	-	TRBV28	TRBD1	TGTGCCAGCAGTTCCCCAGGACAGGGCGGAATGCGAGCCTATGGCTACACCTTC	CASSSPGQGGMRAYGYTF
TRBJ2-6	-	TRBV19	-	TGTGCCGGTCGGCCCTCTGGGGCCAACGTCCTGACTTTC	CAGRPSGANVLTF
TRBJ2-5	-	TRBV7-9	TRBD2	TGTGCCAGCAGCCCAACTAGCGCCCAAGAGACCCAGTACTTC	CASSPTSAQETQYF
TRBJ2-2	-	TRBV5-6	-	TGTGCCAGCAGCCCCCCTTACACCGGGGAGCTGTTTTTT	CASSPPYTGELFF
TRBJ2-1	few	TRBV2	TRBD2	TGTGCCAGCAGTGCGGGCCCTAGCGGGAGGGCCAATGAGCAGTTCTTC	CASSAGPSGRANEQFF
TRBJ2-1	-	TRBV27	-	TGTGCCAGCAGTTTTTTCAGGTACCAAGAGCAGTTCTTC	CASSFFRYQEQFF
TRBJ2-1	few	TRBV7-2	-	TGTGCCAGCAGCTTTTACGTAGAGCAGTTCTTC	CASSFYVEQFF
TRBJ2-5	-	TRBV28	-	TGTGCCAGCAACAGCGCGCCGGCGCGGGAGACCCAGTACTTC	CASNSAPARETQYF
TRBJ2-2	few	TRBV7-9	-	TGTGCCAGCAGCTTAGACAGCCCCCCCGGGGAGCTGTTTTTT	CASSLDSPPGELFF
TRBJ2-7	-	TRBV19	-	TGTGCCAGCGGGGACCTCTACGAGCAGTACTTC	CASGDLYEQYF
TRBJ1-5	-	TRBV7-2	-	TGTGCCAGCAGCTTAGGGACAGATCAGCCCCAGCATTTT	CASSLGTDQPQHF
TRBJ2-7	few	TRBV28	TRBD1	TGTGCCAGTCGGATCCCGGGACAGGGCTACGAGCAGTACTTC	CASRIPGQGYEQYF
TRBJ2-7	-	TRBV6-6	-	TGTGCCAGCAAACAACCAGAGGATTACGAGCAGTACTTC	CASKQPEDYEQYF
TRBJ1-2	-	TRBV7-2	-	TGTGCCAGCAGCGCCTCCCGAGCCCTCAACTATGGCTACACCTTC	CASSASRALNYGYTF
TRBJ1-1	-	TRBV18	TRBD1	TGTGCCAGCTCACCACTAGACAGGGGACCTGAAGCTTTCTTT	CASSPLDRGPEAFF
TRBJ2-7	few	TRBV5-4	TRBD1	TGTGCCAGCAGCTGGGACAGGGTTTACGAGCAGTACTTC	CASSWDRVYEQYF
TRBJ2-5	-	TRBV7-6	TRBD2	TGTGCCAGCAGCCGAGGGACTAGCGGGTATGGGGAGACCCAGTACTTC	CASSRGTSGYGETQYF
TRBJ2-7	-	TRBV6-6	-	TGTGCCAGCAGTTACGGAGAGGGCCACGAGCAGTACTTC	CASSYGEGHEQYF
TRBJ2-1	-	TRBV25-1	-	TGTGCCAGCAGTGGGGCTGGCTCCTACAATGAGCAGTTCTTC	CASSGAGSYNEQFF
TRBJ2-5	few	TRBV11-2	-	TGTGCCAGCAGAGGTTCGACTAGAGGGAAAGAGACCCAGTACTTC	CASRGSTRGKETQYF
TRBJ2-5	few	TRBV18	TRBD1	TGTGCCAGCTCACCGGGGACAGACCAAGAGACCCAGTACTTC	CASSPGTDQETQYF
TRBJ2-1	few	TRBV10-3	-	TGTGCCATCTATTATTCGGGGTCCGCCTACAATGAGCAGTTCTTC	CAIYYSGSAYNEQFF
TRBJ2-4	-	TRBV5-4	TRBD1	TGTGCCAGCAGTATACAGGGGGTTAGGGCCAAAAACATTCAGTACTTC	CASSIQGVRAKNIQYF
TRBJ2-7	-	TRBV10-3	-	TGTGCCATCGGGGGACCAGTCTACGAGCAGTACTTC	CAIGGPVYEQYF
TRBJ2-7	-	TRBV10-3	-	TGTGCCACGACACAGGGAAGCTCCTACGAGCAGTACTTC	CATTQGSSYEQYF
TRBJ2-3	few	TRBV7-9	-	TGTGCCAGCAGCTTAGAAGGGGATACGCAGTATTTT	CASSLEGDTQYF
TRBJ2-7	few	TRBV6-5	-	TGTGCCAGCAGTTACTCTCGGGGGCTCGAGCAGTACTTC	CASSYSRGLEQYF
TRBJ2-6	few	TRBV2	-	TGTGCCAGCAGACCAACTAGGGGGCGGGAGATGGTTGGGGCCAACGTCCTGACTTTC	CASRPTRGREMVGANVLTF
TRBJ1-5	few	TRBV5-1	-	TGCGCCAGCAGCAAGGGGCCAGGGGTGGGCAATCAGCCCCAGCATTTT	CASSKGPGVGNQPQHF
TRBJ2-1	-	TRBV9	TRBD2	TGTGCCAGCAGCGTGGAATCTAGCGGGAAAAACAATGAGCAGTTCTTC	CASSVESSGKNNEQFF
TRBJ2-1	few	TRBV19	TRBD2	TGTGCCAGTAGTATAGACCACTTCAGGACTAGCGGGGAGTACAATGAGCAGTTCTTC	CASSIDHFRTSGEYNEQFF
TRBJ2-1	-	TRBV11-2	-	TGTGCCAGCAGCTTTTCTAGCGTGAGTGAGCAGTTCTTC	CASSFSSVSEQFF
TRBJ2-7	-	TRBV2	-	TGTGCCAGCAGTGAACCGGGAGCCGGCGAGCAGTACTTC	CASSEPGAGEQYF
TRBJ1-2	once	TRBV19	TRBD1	TGTGCCAGTAGTAGCGGACAGGCAATTAACTATGGCTACACCTTC	CASSSGQAINYGYTF
TRBJ2-3	-	TRBV7-2	-	TGTGCCAGCAGCTTAAGTAATGGCGTAGATACGCAGTATTTT	CASSLSNGVDTQYF
TRBJ2-5	few	TRBV9	-	TGTGCCAGCAGCGTAGAAACCGGGGCCCAGTACTTC	CASSVETGAQYF
TRBJ2-3	few	TRBV6-5	-	TGTGCCAGCAGTTACCTCGGGACTAGCACAGATACGCAGTATTTT	CASSYLGTSTDTQYF
TRBJ2-3	few	TRBV19	-	TGTGCCACCCGGGCTTTGGGCACAGATACGCAGTATTTT	CATRALGTDTQYF
TRBJ2-2	-	TRBV6-5	TRBD2	TGTGCCAGCAGTTATGGGGGGGCCGGGGAGCTGTTTTTT	CASSYGGAGELFF
TRBJ2-3	-	TRBV29-1	-	TGCAGCGTTGTAAGGGGAGGCACAGATACGCAGTATTTT	CSVVRGGTDTQYF
TRBJ2-1	-	TRBV6-1	-	TGTGCCAGCACCGTGGCGGGGCGTAATGAGCAGTTCTTC	CASTVAGRNEQFF
TRBJ2-3	-	TRBV7-2	-	TGTGCCAGCACCCAAAAGAGCCCAACTAGCACAGATACGCAGTATTTT	CASTQKSPTSTDTQYF
TRBJ2-4	-	TRBV11-1	TRBD1	TGTGCCAGCAAATGCAGGGGGCGGTTTGAAGTAGCCAAAAACATTCAGTACTTC	CASKCRGRFEVAKNIQYF